The 14 T cell receptor beta chains below were found in one sample sequenced in a study of T-cell memory formation after mild COVID-19. TCRdb used MiXCR to reprocess the 5' RACE reads, holding one entry per CDR3 protein. This table holds 35,000 to 55,000 distinct CDR3 sequences, 8.5% to 10% found once. Sequencing was carried out using PBMCs or a T cell subset sorted from them (not recorded which). The source of these receptors is an adult woman who had mild COVID-19 (a few samples of this study predate the infection). Cell type and time point are not known.

The chain uses TRBV7-2 and TRBJ2-1; perhaps TRBD1 as D (5 bases). The length of the CDR3 is 15 residues. Germline V gene sequence: CDR1 SGHTA, CDR2 FQGNSA. V was cut by 0 bases and J by 2 bases, with 8 bases left in between. This CDR3 reads CASSLAQGAYNEQFF. CDR3 sequence (DNA): TGTGCCAGCAGCTTAGCTCAGGGTGCCTACAATGAGCAGTTCTTC.

The gene calls are TRBV5-1 and TRBJ1-2, with a tentative D call TRBD1 (5 bases). The CDR3 totals 13 residues. V was trimmed by 7 bases and J by 5 bases, leaving 15 bases between them. From germline, CDR1 is SGHRS and CDR2 YFSETQ. The chain's CDR3 is CASGEGTLYGYTF. The CDR3 nucleotides read TGCGCCAGCGGGGAAGGGACGTTGTATGGCTACACCTTC.

The chain combines TRBV2 with TRBJ1-2, with 9 positions matching TRBD1. Losses at the gene ends were 6 bases for V and 4 bases for J; bases not matched to a gene: 12. This CDR3 has 16 amino acids. Germline V gene lookup returns CDR1 SNHLY and CDR2 FYNNEI. The CDR3: CASRSSTGGQTYGYTF. CDR3 sequence (DNA): TGTGCCAGCAGGTCGTCCACAGGGGGCCAGACCTATGGCTACACCTTC. The variable domain in full, with the rest retrieved from reference TRBV2 and TRBJ1-2, is EPEVTQTPSHQVTQMGQEVILRCVPISNHLYFYWYRQILGQKVEFLVSFYNNEISEKSEIFDDQFSVERPDGSNFTLKIRSTKLEDSAMYFCASRSSTGGQTYGYTFGSGTRLTVV.

This clonotype was observed a handful of times. The V gene is TRBV6-5, the J gene TRBJ2-2, with D uncertain. The CDR3 runs to 14 residues. Germline loops: CDR1 MNHEY, CDR2 SVGAGI. V was pared by 7 bases and J by 1 base, with 10 bases between. The CDR3 DNA follows: TGTGCCAGCAAGAGCCGTCGGAACACCGGGGAGCTGTTTTTT. Its protein product is CASKSRRNTGELFF.

In this sample, this clonotype turned up a few times. This rearrangement joins TRBV7-3 to TRBJ2-2, with 9 bases that match TRBD2. The CDR3 contains 16 residues. V shed 6 bases and J 6 bases; nucleotides not matched to a gene: 11. Germline-derived CDR1 and CDR2 are SGHTA and FQGTGA. For the CDR3, the DNA is TGTGCCAGCAGTCGGGCAGGCGGGGGGGCCGCCGGGGAGCTGTTTTTT. This translates into CASSRAGGGAAGELFF.

The chain joins TRBV18 to TRBJ1-5; 8 bases line up with TRBD1. V shed 3 bases, J shed 2 bases, and the junction held 6 bases outside the gene matches. The CDR3 covers 16 residues. Germline V gene lookup returns CDR1 KGHSH and CDR2 LQKENI. CDR3 in DNA: TGTGCCAGCTCACCCGGGACAGGCAATCGCAATCAGCCCCAGCATTTT. Translation gives CASSPGTGNRNQPQHF.

This clonotype was detected ten times or more. The chain couples TRBV7-9 to TRBJ1-1; D may be TRBD1 (5 bases). Germline assignment: CDR1 SEHNR and CDR2 FQNEAQ (reference sequence). The CDR3 sequence is 13 residues long. V lost 7 bases, J lost 0 bases, and 9 bases lay in between. In DNA form, the CDR3 reads TGTGCCAGCATGGAGGGGATGAACACTGAAGCTTTCTTT. Protein sequence: CASMEGMNTEAFF.

This clonotype came up many times. The chain couples TRBV6-5 to TRBJ2-7; D is tentatively TRBD1 or TRBD2 (5 bases each). This CDR3 comprises 11 residues. Germline V gene data show CDR1 as MNHEY and CDR2 as SVGAGI. Trimming stripped 6 bases from V and 2 bases from J, with 5 bases between. This CDR3 is CASRGPYEQYF. The DNA for the CDR3 is TGTGCCAGCAGGGGACCCTACGAGCAGTACTTC.

This clonotype is medium-sized (0.01 to 0.1%) in the sample. This chain connects TRBV20-1 to TRBJ1-5, with 9 bases identical to TRBD1. V shed 6 bases and J 4 bases; nucleotides not matched to a gene: 13. CDR3 length equals 16 residues. From germline, CDR1 is DFQATT and CDR2 SNEGSKA (reference sequence). CDR3 loop: CSALYAGDRENQPQHF. CDR3 DNA: TGCAGTGCCCTCTACGCTGGGGACAGGGAAAATCAGCCCCAGCATTTT.

The CDR3 DNA is TGTGCCAGCAGTCACCCTATAGGCACTGAAGCTTTCTTT. It is translated as CASSHPIGTEAFF. The chain carries TRBV12-3 or TRBV12-4 and TRBJ1-1; D gene uncertain. The V gene lost 5 bases and the J gene lost 4 bases, with 11 bases spanning the gap. The CDR3 is 13 amino acids.

The chain's CDR3 is CASSLGTRNTIYF. The CDR3 DNA is TGTGCCAGCAGTCTTGGGACTCGAAACACCATATATTTT. The chain couples TRBV28 to TRBJ1-3; D is possibly TRBD1 (5 bases). Per germline, CDR1 MDHEN and CDR2 SYDVKM. This CDR3 spans 13 amino acids. Trimming took 5 bases from V and 5 from J, leaving 10 bases between them.

The V call is TRBV11-2, the J call TRBJ2-3; D remains unclear. Trimming took 3 bases from V and 0 from J, leaving 7 bases between them. The CDR3 runs 14 residues. CDR1 is SGHAT, CDR2 FQNNGV, per germline. CDR3 loop: CASSFVLSTDTQYF. CDR3 nucleotide sequence: TGTGCCAGCAGCTTCGTCTTAAGCACAGATACGCAGTATTTT.

This clonotype was detected a few times. This rearrangement joins TRBV3-1 to TRBJ2-1; D is ambiguous. The germline V gene has CDR1 LGHDT and CDR2 YNNKEL (reference sequence). V lost 0 bases to trimming and J lost 8 bases, with 8 bases between them. This CDR3 contains 13 residues. The DNA for the CDR3 is TGTGCCAGCAGCCAAGATGATCGACATGAGCAGTTCTTC. Translation: CASSQDDRHEQFF.

This clonotype turned up a few times. This chain links TRBV2 with TRBJ2-7, with D unclear. Trimming removed 3 bases at V and 3 bases at J, with 15 bases between. The CDR3 covers 15 residues. Germline loops: CDR1 SNHLY, CDR2 FYNNEI. The CDR3 protein is CASSDPQNLSYEQYF. In nucleotides, the CDR3 is TGTGCCAGCAGTGACCCCCAGAACCTTAGCTACGAGCAGTACTTC.